The 13 T cell receptor beta chains below were found in one sample sequenced in a study of CD8 T cells in Susac syndrome. RNA totalling roughly 0.45 to 1 ug underwent reverse transcription with random hexamers. TCRdb re-called the immunoSEQ multiplex PCR reads with MiXCR, one entry per CDR3 protein. The sample has around 280,000 distinct CDR3 sequences; approximately 84% are singletons. The specimen was CD8+ T cells from PBMCs. Receptors originate from a human donor with multiple sclerosis.

The rearrangement joins TRBV4-1 to TRBJ2-7; 8 bases are a match to TRBD2. The length of the CDR3 is 15 residues. V shed 4 bases and J 2 bases; nucleotides not matched to a gene: 7. From germline, CDR1 is MGHRA and CDR2 YSYEKL. CDR3 sequence: CASSRPGGETYEQYF. CDR3 nucleotide sequence: TGCGCCAGCAGCCGCCCGGGGGGGGAAACCTACGAGCAGTACTTC.

The gene calls are TRBV19 and TRBJ2-3; the D gene is possibly TRBD2 (5 bases). The germline CDR1 and CDR2 sequences are LNHDA and SQIVND (reference sequence). V was trimmed by 2 bases and J by 1 base, leaving 10 bases between them. The CDR3 covers 15 residues. Written as DNA, the CDR3 is TGTGCCAGTAGTATAATGAAGAGGGGCACAGATACGCAGTATTTT. Translating it yields CASSIMKRGTDTQYF. Together with reference TRBV19 and TRBJ2-3, the CDR3 gives the full variable domain: DGGITQSPKYLFRKEGQNVTLSCEQNLNHDAMYWYRQDPGQGLRLIYYSQIVNDFQKGDIAEGYSVSREKKESFPLTVTSAQKNPTAFYLCASSIMKRGTDTQYFGPGTRLTVL.

The chain uses TRBV9 and TRBJ2-5, with TRBD2 matching over 8 bases. The V gene's germline CDR1 is SGDLS and CDR2 YYNGEE. The CDR3 extends over 16 amino acids. V lost 2 bases and J lost 5; bases outside the gene matches: 11. The CDR3 nucleotides are TGTGCCAGCAGCGTTACCGGGACTAGGCGGTTGGAGACCCAGTACTTC. Protein: CASSVTGTRRLETQYF.

This chain connects TRBV28 to TRBJ2-1; 8 bases align to TRBD1. J gave up 4 bases and V 7 bases, and 3 bases lay outside the gene matches. The CDR3 has 13 residues. In germline, CDR1 is MDHEN, CDR2 SYDVKM. CDR3 sequence reads: CASTGQGYNEQFF. The CDR3, as DNA: TGTGCCAGCACCGGACAGGGATACAATGAGCAGTTCTTC.

This clonotype was detected a few times. This chain uses TRBV7-9 with TRBJ2-7; D gene uncertain. V was shortened by 4 bases and J by 0 bases, with 4 bases between the two germline ends. The CDR3 covers 12 residues. Germline V gives CDR1 SEHNR, CDR2 FQNEAQ (reference sequence). The CDR3 loop reads CASSSTSYEQYF. The CDR3 DNA is TGTGCCAGCAGCTCGACCTCCTACGAGCAGTACTTC.

This chain connects TRBV12-3 or TRBV12-4 to TRBJ2-1; no definite D call. V lost 10 bases to trimming and J lost 7 bases, with 14 bases between them. The CDR3 covers 12 residues. DNA for the CDR3: TGTGCCACCAGAACCCTGATTAATGAGCAGTTCTTC. Protein: CATRTLINEQFF.

This clonotype was seen more than once but under ten times. The chain recombines TRBV6-5 with TRBJ2-5; 8 bases agree with TRBD2. The J segment lost 2 bases and the V segment lost 2 bases, leaving 7 bases of the junction unmatched. The CDR3 is made up of 16 amino acids. From germline, CDR1 is MNHEY and CDR2 SVGAGI. The CDR3: CASSYVVAGPQETQYF. CDR3 DNA sequence: TGTGCCAGCAGTTACGTGGTAGCGGGACCTCAAGAGACCCAGTACTTC.

The DNA for the CDR3 is TGTGCCAGCAGTTACTCGAGTGGGCTCAGCACGAACGAGCAGTACTTC. Its protein is CASSYSSGLSTNEQYF. The rearrangement links TRBV6-2 or TRBV6-3 to TRBJ2-7; D gene unclear. The CDR3 has 16 amino acids. V was shortened by 0 bases and J by 5 bases, with 17 bases between the two germline ends. Germline CDR1 and CDR2: MNHEY and SVGEGT.

The chain joins TRBV30 to TRBJ1-2, with TRBD1 matching 7 bases. This CDR3 is built from 14 residues. V dropped 1 base and J dropped 4; count of bases not matched to a gene: 6. From germline, CDR1 is GTSNPN and CDR2 SVGIG (reference sequence). The CDR3 region has the DNA TGTGCCTGGAGTGCTACAGGGGTTGGCTATGGCTACACCTTC. Its protein is CAWSATGVGYGYTF.

The chain combines TRBV9 with TRBJ1-6; D ambiguous. V was pared by 7 bases and J by 14 bases, with 7 bases between. Looked up from germline, CDR1 is SGDLS and CDR2 is YYNGEE. This CDR3 is 9 amino acids long. CDR3 DNA sequence: TGTGCCAGCCCTCCGGCCCTCCACTTT. It is translated as CASPPALHF.

The chain joins TRBV7-9 to TRBJ1-5; D uncertain. V lost 1 base, J lost 4 bases, and 5 bases lay in between. This CDR3 region has 13 residues. Germline loops: CDR1 SEHNR, CDR2 FQNEAQ (reference sequence). Here the CDR3 DNA reads TGTGCCAGCAGCTTAGGTATAAATCAGCCCCAGCATTTT. Translating it yields CASSLGINQPQHF.

The V call is TRBV9, the J call TRBJ2-7, with D hard to call. Germline V gene sequence: CDR1 SGDLS, CDR2 YYNGEE. CDR3 size: 15 residues. The V end lost 0 bases, the J end lost 1 base, and 11 bases lay between the germline ends. CDR3 sequence: CASSVGRTQSYEQYF. CDR3 DNA sequence: TGTGCCAGCAGCGTAGGCCGAACCCAATCCTACGAGCAGTACTTC.

V is TRBV6-1 and J is TRBJ2-7; 9 positions agree with TRBD1. With V trimmed by 9 bases and J by 7 bases, 10 bases remained unmatched. The CDR3 has 13 amino acids. Germline V lookup: CDR1 MNHNS, CDR2 SASEGT. CDR3 region: CASRQGEFREQYF. CDR3 sequence (DNA): TGTGCCAGTAGACAGGGGGAGTTTCGGGAGCAGTACTTC.